This T cell receptor (beta chain) was profiled in a study of blood T cell repertoires in COVID-19 (dated by TCRdb to the early 2020s). Study-wide context: The collaborator samples originated in the United States, Italy and Spain and spanned the acute and convalescent phases of COVID-19. The sample metadata nearly always contained a de-identified subject ID, COVID-19 status, age in years and sex. The repertoires were made available in a free public database intended to serve as a resource for research on the immune response to SARS-CoV-2. Subjects who had been exposed to COVID-19, were actively infected with it, or had recovered from it provided the deeply sampled blood TCRbeta repertoires that made up the dataset. The material from the prospective study consisted of cDNA or gDNA derived from T cells, B-cell-depleted T cells, or PBMCs. The samples were drawn from two sources: the first 160 participants of the ongoing ImmuneRACE study, and fewer than 1,500 subjects contributed by 6 global collaborators. HLA class I and class II types, where available, came from metadata supplied by the sample provider rather than from assay-based typing.

This clone was observed a single time. Its antigen is still unknown. No base-level quality is on record; no much larger clone is a single base apart. The V end gives up 0 bases and the J end 0 bases, leaving 2 bases in the junction not matched to a gene. The germline V gene yields KGHSH for CDR1 and LQKENI for CDR2. The CDR3 covers 17 residues, taking in both the cysteine and the phenylalanine. Just the 51-base CDR3 DNA is kept, in frame starting at base 1. Whole blood was collected in K2EDTA tubes by collaborating institutions according to the institutions' own protocols. Collaborator samples were shipped for TCRbeta analysis as frozen whole blood, isolated PBMCs, or DNA extracted from either sample type. Overall results and qualifications from the work: The quantity of clinical and demographic metadata differed by source and by participant and was supplied without curation.

The immunoSEQ Assay, a bias-controlled multiplex PCR, was used to amplify TCRbeta CDR3 regions from genomic DNA. As for the authors' bioinformatics: The number of nucleated cells in each sample was estimated by amplification of reference gene primers within the assay. To quantify the absolute abundance of each unique TCRbeta CDR3 rearrangement, sequence reads were collapsed and filtered. For each sample, productive Simpson clonality was calculated as the square root of Simpson's diversity index over productive rearrangements. TCRdb stores this immuneACCESS table with in-frame sequences only. Part of the clones is absent; in the studies checked, under half of the shortfall reflects unresolved V genes, and no reason is known for the rest. For V, J and clone size, that table is used; D and trimming come from the DNA. In this sample the table shows 200,000 to 250,000 clones, about 88% of which occur a single time. The ten largest clones capture roughly 2.5% of the sample.

The sample comprised peripheral blood. This sequence was found in an older woman with acute or convalescent COVID-19. The rearranged segments are TRBV18 and TRBJ2-4, with 10 middle bases fitting TRBD1. The CDR3 protein sequence reads: CASSPPGTGVAKNIQYF. The DNA is as follows: TGTGCCAGCTCACCACCGGGGACAGGGGTAGCCAAAAACATTCAGTACTTC.